Listed here are 16 T cell receptor beta chains from one sample, sequenced in a study of beta chain features in type 1 diabetes. Findings and limits, study-wide: When Type 1 diabetes patients were examined, their TCRB CDR3s proved moderately but significantly shorter in all four CD4+ subsets.

Their cognate antigens are unknown. The entirety of the isolated RNA underwent reverse transcription, so expressed TCRB transcripts were sequenced. Libraries were prepared by immunoSEQ multiplex PCR; TCRdb keeps only in-frame clonotypes and omits some of them. Found here are about 340,000 clones, around 9.3% of them singletons; the top ten hold roughly 1%. The source material was central memory CD4+ T cells from blood. The receptors shown here come from a man under 40 with type 1 diabetes.

V and J are TRBV2 and TRBJ2-5; TRBD1 agrees at 11 bases. Germline V lookup: CDR1 SNHLY, CDR2 FYNNEI. There are 15 residues in the CDR3. V trimming: 6 bases; J trimming: 4 bases; junction bases outside the gene matches: 7. CDR3 nucleotides: TGTGCCAGCAGCCTCGGGACAGGGGGGAGAGAGACCCAGTACTTC. Its translation: CASSLGTGGRETQYF.

This chain connects TRBV5-4 to TRBJ2-7; D is perhaps TRBD1 (6 bases). Germline CDR1 reads SGHNT; CDR2 reads YYREEE (reference sequence). CDR3 length: 14 residues. V lost 1 base to trimming and J lost 3 bases, with 11 bases between them. The CDR3 DNA reads TGTGCCAGCAGCTTGCAGGGACACAACTACGAGCAGTACTTC. Its translation is CASSLQGHNYEQYF.

This clone was seen more than once but under ten times. V gene TRBV5-4 combines with J gene TRBJ2-3; the D gene is possibly TRBD2 (6 bases). The CDR3 extends over 15 amino acids. CDR1 and CDR2 from the germline V gene are SGHNT and YYREEE (reference sequence). Trimming shortened V by 4 bases and J by 2 bases, and 14 bases separated the two germline ends. The CDR3 protein is CASSGTSLATDTQYF. CDR3 nucleotides: TGTGCCAGCAGCGGTACTAGCTTAGCCACAGATACGCAGTATTTT. Using reference TRBV5-4 and TRBJ2-3 for the parts outside the CDR3, the full variable domain is ETGVTQSPTHLIKTRGQQVTLRCSSQSGHNTVSWYQQALGQGPQFIFQYYREEENGRGNFPPRFSGLQFPNYSSELNVNALELDDSALYLCASSGTSLATDTQYFGPGTRLTVL.

The genes are TRBV2 and TRBJ2-1; the match to TRBD2 covers 7 bases. Germline CDR1 is SNHLY and CDR2 is FYNNEI. Trimming took 6 bases from V and 4 from J; bases not matched to a gene: 6. This CDR3 spans 14 amino acids. The CDR3 here is CASRPQAGYNEQFF. CDR3 coding DNA: TGTGCCAGCAGACCCCAAGCGGGGTACAATGAGCAGTTCTTC.

This rearrangement joins TRBV29-1 to TRBJ2-1; D could derive from TRBD1 or TRBD2 (5 bases each). The CDR3 is 15 amino acids. Germline V CDR1 and CDR2: SQVTM, ANQGSEA. The V end lost 1 base, the J end lost 9 bases, and 19 bases lay between the germline ends. The CDR3 spells CSVEAIQGRGGEQFF. The CDR3 region has the DNA TGCAGCGTTGAAGCCATCCAGGGCCGGGGCGGTGAGCAGTTCTTC.

The chain joins TRBV30 to TRBJ2-7; D may correspond to TRBD1 or TRBD2 (5 bases each). The V end lost 5 bases, the J end lost 3 bases, and 20 bases lay between the germline ends. The CDR3 extends over 15 amino acids. In germline, CDR1 is GTSNPN, CDR2 SVGIG (reference sequence). The CDR3 DNA follows: TGTGCCTGGGTTCTCGACAGCGGTGGTTTCTACGAGCAGTACTTC. Encoded protein: CAWVLDSGGFYEQYF. Full variable domain (rest looked up from reference TRBV30 and TRBJ2-7): SQTIHQWPATLVQPVGSPLSLECTVEGTSNPNLYWYRQAAGRGLQLLFYSVGIGQISSEVPQNLSASRPQDRQFILSSKKLLLSDSGFYLCAWVLDSGGFYEQYFGPGTRLTVT.

This clone was observed many times. The chain has TRBV28 and TRBJ1-1; D gene uncertain. V was clipped by 4 bases and J by 1 base, with 7 bases between them. CDR3 length: 13 residues. Germline loops: CDR1 MDHEN, CDR2 SYDVKM. As DNA, the CDR3 is TGTGCCAGCAGTTCCCACGAGAACACTGAAGCTTTCTTT. This sequence encodes CASSSHENTEAFF.

This clone was recorded at least ten times. This rearrangement joins TRBV19 to TRBJ1-1; the match to TRBD1 covers 7 bases. Germline CDR1 reads LNHDA; CDR2 reads SQIVND (reference sequence). The V gene end was trimmed by 8 bases and the J gene end by 0 bases; junction bases not matched to a gene: 6. The CDR3 is made up of 14 amino acids. CDR3: CASGLGQMNTEAFF. In nucleotides, the CDR3 is TGTGCCAGTGGATTGGGACAGATGAACACTGAAGCTTTCTTT.

V and J are TRBV2 and TRBJ2-5; the D gene is possibly TRBD2 (6 bases). The CDR3 contains 13 residues. The V end was cut by 10 bases, the J end by 0 bases, with 12 bases between. The germline CDR1 and CDR2 sequences are SNHLY and FYNNEI. This chain's CDR3 is CATGREYQETQYF. DNA for the CDR3: TGTGCCACCGGTCGGGAGTACCAAGAGACCCAGTACTTC.

This clone was recorded a few times. The chain joins TRBV7-9 to TRBJ2-4; D remains ambiguous. The CDR3 extends over 15 amino acids. Trimming stripped 5 bases from V and 7 bases from J, with 18 bases between. The germline V gene encodes CDR1 SEHNR and CDR2 FQNEAQ (reference sequence). For the CDR3, the DNA is TGTGCCAGCAGCACGGGCCGTTCGGATCGGAACATTCAGTACTTC. Protein sequence: CASSTGRSDRNIQYF.

The chain is built from TRBV30 and TRBJ1-5; 8 bases map to TRBD1. Germline V gives CDR1 GTSNPN, CDR2 SVGIG (reference sequence). The V and J ends lost 3 bases and 5 bases, in that order; junction bases with no gene match: 3. The CDR3 sequence is 13 residues long. This CDR3 reads CAWSATGDQPQHF. The CDR3 DNA reads TGTGCCTGGAGCGCGACAGGGGATCAGCCCCAGCATTTT.

V gene TRBV4-3 combines with J gene TRBJ2-2; D ambiguous. Trimming took 1 base from V and 5 from J, leaving 14 bases between them. This CDR3 has 16 amino acids. Looked up from germline, CDR1 is LGHNA and CDR2 is YSLEER. Written as DNA, the CDR3 is TGCGCCAGCAGCCAAGTGAAAGAAGGAGAAACCGGGGAGCTGTTTTTT. Residues: CASSQVKEGETGELFF.

This clone was found many times. The chain carries TRBV7-9 and TRBJ2-2, with D unclear. Germline V gives CDR1 SEHNR, CDR2 FQNEAQ (reference sequence). Trimming removed 2 bases at V and 0 bases at J, with 10 bases between. The CDR3 spans 16 residues. CDR3 amino acids: CASSLKQATNTGELFF. The CDR3 DNA is TGTGCCAGCAGCTTAAAGCAGGCGACGAACACCGGGGAGCTGTTTTTT.

This clone was found a few times. The genes are TRBV2 and TRBJ1-1, with D unclear. Germline V CDR1 and CDR2: SNHLY, FYNNEI. V gave up 3 bases and J gave up 1 base, with 9 bases separating them. The CDR3 runs to 14 residues. CDR3 DNA: TGTGCCAGCAGTGATCTTGCACAGAACACTGAAGCTTTCTTT. Amino acid sequence: CASSDLAQNTEAFF. Combining the CDR3 with reference TRBV2 and TRBJ1-1 gives the whole variable domain EPEVTQTPSHQVTQMGQEVILRCVPISNHLYFYWYRQILGQKVEFLVSFYNNEISEKSEIFDDQFSVERPDGSNFTLKIRSTKLEDSAMYFCASSDLAQNTEAFFGQGTRLTVV.

The V gene is TRBV7-2, the J gene TRBJ2-5; tentatively, D is TRBD2 (6 bases). This CDR3 spans 14 amino acids. Germline CDR1 and CDR2: SGHTA and FQGNSA. Trimming shortened V by 3 bases and J by 4 bases, and 12 bases separated the two germline ends. For the CDR3, the DNA is TGTGCCAGCAGCTTGGGACTTCGTTTAGAGACCCAGTACTTC. This gives the protein CASSLGLRLETQYF.

There are many counts of this clone. This chain links TRBV7-2 with TRBJ1-2; 7 bases map to TRBD1. Germline loops: CDR1 SGHTA, CDR2 FQGNSA. With 7 bases clipped from V and 4 bases from J, the junction kept 6 bases outside the gene matches. The CDR3 length is 13 residues. CDR3 protein: CASTTDRVYGYTF. The CDR3 bases are TGTGCCAGCACCACCGACAGGGTCTATGGCTACACCTTC. The variable domain in full, completed from reference TRBV7-2 and TRBJ1-2, reads GAGVSQSPSNKVTEKGKDVELRCDPISGHTALYWYRQSLGQGLEFLIYFQGNSAPDKSGLPSDRFSAERTGGSVSTLTIQRTQQEDSAVYLCASTTDRVYGYTFGSGTRLTVV.